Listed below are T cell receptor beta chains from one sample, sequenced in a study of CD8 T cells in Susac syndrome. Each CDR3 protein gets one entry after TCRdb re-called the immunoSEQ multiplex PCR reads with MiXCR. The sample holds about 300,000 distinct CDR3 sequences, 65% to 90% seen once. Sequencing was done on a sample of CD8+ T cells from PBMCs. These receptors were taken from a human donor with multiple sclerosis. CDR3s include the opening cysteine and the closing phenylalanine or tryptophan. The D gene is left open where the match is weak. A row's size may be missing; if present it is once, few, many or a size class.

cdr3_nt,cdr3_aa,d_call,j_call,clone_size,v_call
TGTGCCAGCAGTTTGTACGGTTCCTACGAGCAGTACTTC,CASSLYGSYEQYF,NA,TRBJ2-7,NA,TRBV12-3/TRBV12-4
TGTGCCAGCAGTGCCACGGCAGGGGAATACCAAGAGACCCAGTACTTC,CASSATAGEYQETQYF,NA,TRBJ2-5,NA,TRBV6-1
TGTGCCAGTAGTCCCTACCTCGGGGACAGGGCCAACGAAGCTTTCTTT,CASSPYLGDRANEAFF,TRBD1,TRBJ1-1,NA,TRBV19
TGTGCCAGCAGCGCACACAGGGAGAACACTGAAGCTTTCTTT,CASSAHRENTEAFF,NA,TRBJ1-1,few,TRBV11-2
TGTGCCAGCAGCCCGGACCTCGGGACTTCCATCTACGAGCAGTACTTC,CASSPDLGTSIYEQYF,NA,TRBJ2-7,NA,TRBV11-2
TGCAGCGTTTCCCTAGGGAGCTACAATGAGCAGTTCTTC,CSVSLGSYNEQFF,NA,TRBJ2-1,NA,TRBV29-1
TGTGCCAGCAGCCAAAAGTGGGAGACAGGGGCCTATGGCTACACCTTC,CASSQKWETGAYGYTF,TRBD1,TRBJ1-2,NA,TRBV3-1
TGTGCCAGCAGTCCCCCTGAGGGAGGGGGCGGGAATGAGCAGTTCTTC,CASSPPEGGGGNEQFF,NA,TRBJ2-1,NA,TRBV28
TGTGCCAGCAGCACCCGACAGGGGTTGGACTATGGCTACACCTTC,CASSTRQGLDYGYTF,TRBD1,TRBJ1-2,NA,TRBV11-2
TGCAGCGTTGAAGGAGGAGTGGGACTCATGAACACTGAAGCTTTCTTT,CSVEGGVGLMNTEAFF,NA,TRBJ1-1,NA,TRBV29-1
TGTGCCAGCAGTGAGGGCGGGAGCCCATCGGGGAATGAGCAGTTCTTC,CASSEGGSPSGNEQFF,TRBD2,TRBJ2-1,once,TRBV28
TGCAGTGCTACTTTTCCGGGTATTGGGTCGCGCTCCTACAATGAGCAGTTCTTC,CSATFPGIGSRSYNEQFF,NA,TRBJ2-1,NA,TRBV20-1
TGTGCCAGCAGGCCGCCTTCAGATATCGGGGAGCTGTTTTTT,CASRPPSDIGELFF,NA,TRBJ2-2,NA,TRBV12-3/TRBV12-4
TGTGCCAGCAGCCAAAGATCCGGATACGAAGAGACCCAGTACTTC,CASSQRSGYEETQYF,NA,TRBJ2-5,NA,TRBV3-1
TGCAGTGCCGCGGCCGCCCACTCCTACGAGCAGTACTTC,CSAAAAHSYEQYF,NA,TRBJ2-7,few,TRBV20-1
TGTGCCAGCAGCCAAGTCAGCGATGGCTACACCTTC,CASSQVSDGYTF,NA,TRBJ1-2,NA,TRBV3-1
TGTGCCAGCAGTTACTCGGGGGACAGCTCCTACGAGCAGTACTTC,CASSYSGDSSYEQYF,TRBD1,TRBJ2-7,NA,TRBV6-5
TGTGCCAGCAGCCACGGAGGAGGGGGCAATGAGCAGTTCTTC,CASSHGGGGNEQFF,NA,TRBJ2-1,few,TRBV7-8
TGTGCCACCAGTGATTTGGGGGACGGAGGAGAGGAAAAACTGTTTTTT,CATSDLGDGGEEKLFF,NA,TRBJ1-4,NA,TRBV24-1
TGTGCCAGCAGCCTTGGGACAGGGCCCACGAACACTGAAGCTTTCTTT,CASSLGTGPTNTEAFF,TRBD1,TRBJ1-1,NA,TRBV14
TGTGCCGGCTCACCCGGCTACCTAACCCGTCTTCGCTACGAGCAGTACTTC,CAGSPGYLTRLRYEQYF,NA,TRBJ2-7,NA,TRBV18
TGCGCCAGCAGTCTGGCCTGTAGCAATCAGCCCCAGCATTTT,CASSLACSNQPQHF,NA,TRBJ1-5,NA,TRBV23-1
TGCAGCGTCAAGAGTGCTGCAAGTCCGTCAAACTCGCAGTTCTTC,CSVKSAASPSNSQFF,NA,TRBJ2-1,NA,TRBV29-1
TGCGCCAGCAGTACCTTAACCGGCCAGAGCTCCTACAATGAGCAGTTCTTC,CASSTLTGQSSYNEQFF,NA,TRBJ2-1,NA,TRBV10-2
TGTGCCAGCAGTCCCGGGAGTAGCTACGAGCAGTACTTC,CASSPGSSYEQYF,NA,TRBJ2-7,NA,TRBV27
TGTGCCAGCAGCTTGGGGAGCACATTGACAGCGAACACTGAAGCTTTCTTT,CASSLGSTLTANTEAFF,NA,TRBJ1-1,NA,TRBV5-4
TGTGCCAGCAGCCCGACAGGAGCTAGCCATCAGCCCCAGCATTTT,CASSPTGASHQPQHF,NA,TRBJ1-5,NA,TRBV3-1
TGTGCCAGCAGTTTCCCCTCGAGAACAGGAGGAGGGGCCAACGTCCTGACTTTC,CASSFPSRTGGGANVLTF,NA,TRBJ2-6,NA,TRBV28
TGTGCCAGCAGTTTTGGAGCGGGAGCCCCGTTAGGGGAGACCCAGTACTTC,CASSFGAGAPLGETQYF,TRBD2,TRBJ2-5,NA,TRBV28
TGTGCCAGCAGTTACGACAGGGGTTTCGAGCAGTTCTTC,CASSYDRGFEQFF,TRBD1,TRBJ2-1,NA,TRBV6-5
TGTGCCAGTACTGGCTACAATGAGCAGTTCTTC,CASTGYNEQFF,NA,TRBJ2-1,NA,TRBV19
TGTGCCAGCACGCCCCGGGAGGGCCCTTACAATGAGCAGTTCTTC,CASTPREGPYNEQFF,TRBD2,TRBJ2-1,NA,TRBV13
TGTGCCAGCAGTGAACAGGGTTACAATGAGCAGTTCTTC,CASSEQGYNEQFF,NA,TRBJ2-1,NA,TRBV25-1
TGTGCCAGCAGCCGGGGGACCTTGATCACTGAAGCTTTCTTT,CASSRGTLITEAFF,NA,TRBJ1-1,NA,TRBV7-8
TGCGCCAGCAGCCGCCTGACAGGGACTGGAAACACCATATATTTT,CASSRLTGTGNTIYF,TRBD1,TRBJ1-3,NA,TRBV4-3
TGTGCCAGCAGCTTAGATGCTAGCCCTTACGAGCAGTACTTC,CASSLDASPYEQYF,NA,TRBJ2-7,NA,TRBV7-8
TGTGCCAGCAGTTACGGAGGGAGGAGGGAGACCCAGTACTTC,CASSYGGRRETQYF,NA,TRBJ2-5,once,TRBV6-5
TGTGCCAGCATCAGGACAGGGACGGCCCTCTACACCTTT,CASIRTGTALYTF,TRBD1,TRBJ1-2,few,TRBV28
TGTGCCAGCAACCCTGGCCGGACAGGGTATAACTATGGCTACACCTTC,CASNPGRTGYNYGYTF,TRBD1,TRBJ1-2,NA,TRBV6-1
TGTGCCAGCAGCTTAGTGGGACAGGGGACGCACGAGCAGTACTTC,CASSLVGQGTHEQYF,TRBD1,TRBJ2-7,NA,TRBV13
TGTGCCAGCAGTTTATCCGGACAGGGAGTGGCTGAAGCTTTCTTT,CASSLSGQGVAEAFF,TRBD1,TRBJ1-1,NA,TRBV27
TGTGCCAGTTCGGACAGGGCGGGCACAGATACGCAGTATTTT,CASSDRAGTDTQYF,TRBD1,TRBJ2-3,NA,TRBV19
TGTGCCAGCAGTTTAGTAGCGGGAGACGGAAGCGGGGAGCTGTTTTTT,CASSLVAGDGSGELFF,TRBD2,TRBJ2-2,NA,TRBV27
TGTGCCAGCAGCCCTAGCTCCCCCTACAATGAGCAGTTCTTC,CASSPSSPYNEQFF,NA,TRBJ2-1,NA,TRBV12-3/TRBV12-4
TGTGCCAGCAGTTTGAGCGGGCCGAACACCGGGGAGCTGTTTTTT,CASSLSGPNTGELFF,NA,TRBJ2-2,NA,TRBV6-5
TGTGCCAGCAGCCCGGGACCGCCGAACACCGGGGAGCTGTTTTTT,CASSPGPPNTGELFF,NA,TRBJ2-2,NA,TRBV7-9
TGCAGTGCTATTAGGACAGGGAGAACTAATGAAAAACTGTTTTTT,CSAIRTGRTNEKLFF,TRBD1,TRBJ1-4,NA,TRBV20-1
TGCAGCGTTACACGGGGACAGCGTACGAACCTACAATATCGGAATGAGCAGTTCTTC,CSVTRGQRTNLQYRNEQFF,TRBD1,TRBJ2-1,NA,TRBV29-1
TGTGCCAGCAGCGTGACAGTGAGGAACACTGAAGCTTTCTTT,CASSVTVRNTEAFF,NA,TRBJ1-1,NA,TRBV7-9
TGTGCCAGCAGTGATACCGGGACTAACCCTTACAATGAGCAGTTCTTC,CASSDTGTNPYNEQFF,TRBD2,TRBJ2-1,NA,TRBV7-2
TGCGCCAGCAGTGAGAGGGGTAGCGGGAGCAAAAACATTCAGTACTTC,CASSERGSGSKNIQYF,TRBD2,TRBJ2-4,NA,TRBV10-2
TGCGCCAGCAGCTTGTGGATCGGTGACTCCTACGAGCAGTACTTC,CASSLWIGDSYEQYF,NA,TRBJ2-7,NA,TRBV5-1
TGTGCCAGCAGTTCGGGGGAGCGGGAGGTAATTCCGTACTTC,CASSSGEREVIPYF,TRBD2,TRBJ2-5,few,TRBV12-3/TRBV12-4